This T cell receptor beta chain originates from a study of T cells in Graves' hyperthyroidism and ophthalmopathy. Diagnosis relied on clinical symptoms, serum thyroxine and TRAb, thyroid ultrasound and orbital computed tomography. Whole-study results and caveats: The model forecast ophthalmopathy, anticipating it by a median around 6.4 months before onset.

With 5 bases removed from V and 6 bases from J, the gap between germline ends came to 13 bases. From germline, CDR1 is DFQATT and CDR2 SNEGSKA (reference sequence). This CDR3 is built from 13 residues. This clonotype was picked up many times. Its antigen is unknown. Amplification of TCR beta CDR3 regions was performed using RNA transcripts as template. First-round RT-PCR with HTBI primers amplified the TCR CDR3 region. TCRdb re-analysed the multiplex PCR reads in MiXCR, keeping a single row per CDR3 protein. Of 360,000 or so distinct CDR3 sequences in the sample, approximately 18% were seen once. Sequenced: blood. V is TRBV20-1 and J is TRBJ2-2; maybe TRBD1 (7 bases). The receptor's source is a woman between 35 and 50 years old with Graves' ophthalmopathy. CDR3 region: CSARGTVSGELFF. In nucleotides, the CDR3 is TGCAGTGCTCGGGGGACAGTGTCCGGGGAGCTGTTTTTT.